This record looks at one TCR beta chain sequence and its context. The antigen is undetermined. This entry belongs to a study of chemoradiotherapy in HPV16-positive cancers. Across the study: A couple of HPV16-positive patients' cells yielded candidate HPV-specific clones and common motifs.

Study-level points and caveats: Functional assays defining HPV-specific T cells used only a couple of HPV16-positive patients. During treatment, candidate HPV-specific clones and E7-related motifs expanded in tumor.

V gave up 3 bases and J gave up 11 bases; unmatched junction bases: 12. CDR1 and CDR2 from the germline V gene are LGHNA and YSLEER. The length of the CDR3 is 16 residues. Data came from immunoSEQ multiplex PCR; TCRdb stores just in-frame clones and leaves some out. The sample comprises fewer than 25,000 clones, roughly 92% of which are singletons, and 15% to 20% rests with the top ten. The sequencing used blood, collected from a patient who underwent chemoradiotherapy. This TCR came from a human donor with HPV-associated anogenital cancer. This chain connects TRBV4-3 to TRBJ2-1; 11 nucleotides agree with TRBD2. The CDR3 protein is CASSHAGTSGSMKQFF. The CDR3 coding sequence is TGCGCCAGCAGCCATGCCGGGACTAGCGGATCAATGAAGCAGTTCTTC.